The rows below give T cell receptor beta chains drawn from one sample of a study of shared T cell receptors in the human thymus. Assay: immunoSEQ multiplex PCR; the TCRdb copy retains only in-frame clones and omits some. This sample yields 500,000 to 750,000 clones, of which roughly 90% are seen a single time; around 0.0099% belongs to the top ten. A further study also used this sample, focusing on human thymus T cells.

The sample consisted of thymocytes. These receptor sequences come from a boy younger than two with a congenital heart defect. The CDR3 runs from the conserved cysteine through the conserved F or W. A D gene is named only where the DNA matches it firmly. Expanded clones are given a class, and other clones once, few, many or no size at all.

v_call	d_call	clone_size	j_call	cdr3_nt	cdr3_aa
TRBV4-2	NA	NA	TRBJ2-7	TGTGCCAGCAGCCACCCGACTGCCTACGAGCAGTACTTC	CASSHPTAYEQYF
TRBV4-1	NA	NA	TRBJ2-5	TGCGCCAGCAGCCCACGAGGAGAGACCCAGTACTTC	CASSPRGETQYF
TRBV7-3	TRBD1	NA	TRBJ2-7	TGTCCCTCTCGCCACAGGGGCTACGAGCAGTACTTC	CPSRHRGYEQYF
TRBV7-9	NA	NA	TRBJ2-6	TGTGCCAGCAGCCCCGGGGCTGGGGCCAACGTCCTGACTTTC	CASSPGAGANVLTF
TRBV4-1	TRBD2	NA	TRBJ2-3	TGCGCCAGCAGCCAAGATTCGGATCGGGGGGGAGAGAGCACAGATACGCAGTATTTT	CASSQDSDRGGESTDTQYF
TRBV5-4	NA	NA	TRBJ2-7	TGTGCCAGCAGCTCCCTGGCGGGGTTCGAGCAGTACTTC	CASSSLAGFEQYF
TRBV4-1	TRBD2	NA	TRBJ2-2	TGCGCCAGCAGCCAAGGGGTTAGCGGGGTTCCCGGGGAGCTGTTTTTT	CASSQGVSGVPGELFF
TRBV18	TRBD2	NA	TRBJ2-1	TGTGCCAGCTCACGGCCCATTAGCGGGAGGGCCGGTGACTCCTACAATGAGCAGTTCTTC	CASSRPISGRAGDSYNEQFF
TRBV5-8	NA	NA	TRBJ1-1	TGTGCAATCCGCCGGCGGGACACTGAAGCTTTCTTT	CAIRRRDTEAFF
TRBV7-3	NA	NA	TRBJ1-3	TGTGCCAGCAGCTTATATTCTGGAAACACCATATATTTT	CASSLYSGNTIYF
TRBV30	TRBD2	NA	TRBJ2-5	TGTGCCTGGACCCTTCCACCCCGGACTAGCGGGGAAGAGACCCAGTACTTC	CAWTLPPRTSGEETQYF
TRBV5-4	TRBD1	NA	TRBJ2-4	TGTGCCAGCAGCTTTTTACAGGGGGCAGGAGCCAAAAACATTCAGTACTTC	CASSFLQGAGAKNIQYF
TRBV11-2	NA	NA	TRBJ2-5	TGTGCCAGCAGCCCAACCCTTTACAGGGTGTGGACCCAGTACTTC	CASSPTLYRVWTQYF
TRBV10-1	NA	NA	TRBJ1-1	TGCGCCAGCAGTGAATTCCAGGGAATTAACACTGAAGCTTTCTTT	CASSEFQGINTEAFF
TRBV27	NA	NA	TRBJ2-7	TGTGCCAGCAGTTTAGGGCGGCTAGCGCCCTTCGAGCAGTACTTC	CASSLGRLAPFEQYF
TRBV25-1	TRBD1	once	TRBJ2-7	TGTGCCAGCAGTGAATTAAGGACAGGGGATTTGGAGCAGTACTTC	CASSELRTGDLEQYF
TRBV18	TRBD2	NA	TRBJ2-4	TGTGCCAGCTCCCCTGCCGGGACTAGCGGGAAGCTAGCCAAAAACATTCAGTACTTC	CASSPAGTSGKLAKNIQYF
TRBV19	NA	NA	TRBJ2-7	TGTGCCAGCAGTATATCAGACAGGGACTTCTACGAGCAGTACTTC	CASSISDRDFYEQYF